These 21 T cell receptor beta chains originate from one sample sequenced in a study of T-cell reconstitution after alpha-beta-depleted transplantation in children. A TCRbeta library incorporating unique molecular identifiers was prepared. TCRdb redid the calling of the PCR reads with MiXCR, one entry per CDR3 protein. The sample has roughly 23,000 distinct CDR3 sequences, roughly 10% seen once. The sample consisted of PBMCs from the stem cell graft donor, taken from the stem cell graft. The receptors derive from a human donor who donated a stem cell graft to a child with chronic granulomatous disease.

This clonotype was observed many times. CDR3 amino acids: CASSPTGDPYNEQFF. CDR3 DNA: TGTGCCAGCAGCCCCACAGGGGACCCCTACAATGAGCAGTTCTTC. V and J are TRBV5-5 and TRBJ2-1; 7 positions match TRBD1. J was trimmed by 2 bases and V by 4 bases; bases with no gene match: 6. The CDR3 has 15 amino acids. Germline lookup yields CDR1 SGHKS and CDR2 YYEKEE (reference sequence).

Ten or more counts support this clonotype. The chain carries TRBV5-1 and TRBJ2-1; 7 bases are shared with TRBD1. The trim removed 3 bases at V and 4 bases at J, leaving 4 bases unmatched. The CDR3 totals 14 residues. Germline CDR1 and CDR2: SGHRS and YFSETQ. The CDR3 reads CASSSDRQYNEQFF. The DNA for the CDR3 is TGCGCCAGCAGCTCGGACAGGCAATACAATGAGCAGTTCTTC.

This clonotype was found many times. This chain connects TRBV20-1 to TRBJ2-3, with unresolved D. This CDR3 is built from 14 residues. Trimming left V 0 bases short and J 4 bases short, with 11 bases between. Germline-derived CDR1 and CDR2 are DFQATT and SNEGSKA (reference sequence). CDR3 sequence (DNA): TGCAGTGCTAGAGAGTGGTCTCATTCAGATACGCAGTATTTT. This sequence encodes CSAREWSHSDTQYF.

Many counts were recorded for this clonotype. The V and J genes are TRBV4-3 and TRBJ2-3; D possibly corresponds to TRBD1 (5 bases). Germline CDR1 reads LGHNA; CDR2 reads YSLEER. Trimming removed 0 bases at V and 2 bases at J, with 12 bases between. The CDR3 has 16 amino acids. CDR3 coding DNA: TGCGCCAGCAGCCAAGAAGCGACAGTGGCCACAGATACGCAGTATTTT. This codes for CASSQEATVATDTQYF.

The chain links TRBV6-2 or TRBV6-3 to TRBJ1-1; D is uncertain. V was clipped by 5 bases and J by 1 base, with 8 bases between them. CDR3 length equals 13 residues. CDR1 and CDR2 from the germline V gene are MNHEY and SVGEGT. This CDR3 is CASSQKRNTEAFF. CDR3 sequence (DNA): TGTGCCAGCAGTCAAAAGCGGAACACTGAAGCTTTCTTT.

The sample holds many counts of this clonotype. The chain joins TRBV18 to TRBJ2-7, with 8 nucleotides matching TRBD1. The germline CDR1 and CDR2 sequences are KGHSH and LQKENI. The CDR3 is made up of 15 amino acids. Losses at the gene ends were 6 bases for V and 0 bases for J; bases not matched to a gene: 7. Here the CDR3 reads CASSSGQVSSYEQYF. The CDR3 DNA follows: TGTGCCAGCTCCTCGGGACAGGTTAGCTCCTACGAGCAGTACTTC.

This clonotype was recorded at least ten times. The chain couples TRBV7-8 to TRBJ2-6; D is unresolved. Germline V gene data show CDR1 as SGHVS and CDR2 as FQNEAQ. The CDR3 runs to 16 residues. V gave up 1 base and J gave up 1 base, with 8 bases separating them. The CDR3 DNA sequence: TGTGCCAGCAGCTTAGATCGGATTTCTGGGGCCAACGTCCTGACTTTC. Translating gives CASSLDRISGANVLTF.

This clonotype occurred many times. V is TRBV27 and J is TRBJ1-4, with 9 bases aligning to TRBD1. The V and J ends lost 5 bases and 3 bases, in that order; junction bases with no gene match: 16. From germline, CDR1 is MNHEY and CDR2 SMNVEV (reference sequence). The CDR3 spans 19 residues. DNA of the CDR3: TGTGCCAGCAGTGTGGCTTTGGGACAGGGAACCCTACCTAATGAAAAACTGTTTTTT. Translation: CASSVALGQGTLPNEKLFF.

The sample holds many counts of this clonotype. The V call is TRBV15, the J call TRBJ2-3; D gene uncertain. Germline loops: CDR1 LNHNV, CDR2 YYDKDF (reference sequence). The CDR3 consists of 14 residues. V lost 0 bases, J lost 4 bases, and 8 bases lay in between. The CDR3 DNA reads TGTGCCACCAGCAGAGATCGGGCAGCAGATACGCAGTATTTT. Encoded protein: CATSRDRAADTQYF.

This clonotype was seen many times. V and J are TRBV7-2 and TRBJ1-1, with D unresolved. Germline V gene sequence: CDR1 SGHTA, CDR2 FQGNSA. The V end lost 4 bases, the J end lost 0 bases, and 12 bases lay between the germline ends. The CDR3 consists of 15 residues. CDR3 amino acids: CASSSYTVMNTEAFF. CDR3 coding DNA: TGTGCCAGCAGCTCTTATACCGTTATGAACACTGAAGCTTTCTTT.

This clonotype was observed at least ten times. This chain joins TRBV28 and TRBJ1-6, with 9 bases lining up with TRBD1. The CDR3 totals 15 residues. V gave up 7 bases and J gave up 10 bases; unmatched junction bases: 11. The germline CDR1 and CDR2 sequences are MDHEN and SYDVKM. The CDR3, as DNA: TGTGCCAGCACCAATGAGGGACAGGGACACTCACCCCTCCACTTT. Protein sequence: CASTNEGQGHSPLHF.

This clonotype was found many times. CDR3 sequence: CASSFGTGDNEQFF. CDR3 DNA: TGTGCCAGCAGTTTTGGGACAGGGGACAATGAGCAGTTCTTC. The rearrangement joins TRBV12-3 or TRBV12-4 to TRBJ2-1, with TRBD1 matching over 10 bases. The V and J ends lost 3 bases and 5 bases, in that order; junction bases with no gene match: 1. This CDR3 is built from 14 residues.

This clonotype was detected many times. DNA of the CDR3: TGTGCCAGCAGCTCCGGGACTAGCGGGGGCCCGTTGTATACGCAGTATTTT. It specifies CASSSGTSGGPLYTQYF. The genes are TRBV9 and TRBJ2-3; 14 bases match TRBD2. V lost 4 bases and J lost 7; bases outside the gene matches: 11. CDR3 length: 17 residues. Germline V gives CDR1 SGDLS, CDR2 YYNGEE.

This clonotype has at least ten counts. This chain connects TRBV5-1 to TRBJ2-2; D is possibly TRBD1 (6 bases). Germline V gene data show CDR1 as SGHRS and CDR2 as YFSETQ. The CDR3 extends over 14 amino acids. The ends were cut back, 4 bases at V and 8 bases at J, with 15 bases in the middle. The CDR3 loop is CASSLSTGNGELFF. DNA for the CDR3: TGCGCCAGCAGCCTATCTACAGGGAATGGGGAGCTGTTTTTT.

This clonotype was counted many times. The chain joins TRBV5-1 to TRBJ1-1; no clear D gene. The germline V gene encodes CDR1 SGHRS and CDR2 YFSETQ. Deletions cut 1 base from V and 5 bases from J, with 21 bases between. The CDR3 has 17 residues. CDR3 in amino acids: CASSLNSGLNGGTEAFF. CDR3 nucleotides: TGCGCCAGCAGCTTGAATTCAGGCCTAAACGGTGGTACTGAAGCTTTCTTT.

This clonotype was seen ten or more times. The chain couples TRBV14 to TRBJ2-7; D not resolved. The CDR3 runs 15 residues. V lost 1 base to trimming and J lost 0 bases, with 10 bases between them. Germline values: CDR1 SGHDN, CDR2 FVKESK. In nucleotides, the CDR3 is TGTGCCAGCAGCCAAGCGCCGTCATTCTCCTACGAGCAGTACTTC. Translated, it gives CASSQAPSFSYEQYF.

This clonotype was observed many times. The gene calls are TRBV7-8 and TRBJ2-7; TRBD1 matches 11 bases. After removal of 5 bases from V and 0 bases from J, the junction contained 9 bases not matched to a gene. Germline V CDR1 and CDR2: SGHVS, FQNEAQ. The CDR3 has 17 amino acids. The CDR3 sequence is CASSIGTGGFSSYEQYF. CDR3 DNA: TGTGCCAGCAGCATAGGGACAGGGGGTTTCAGCTCCTACGAGCAGTACTTC.

The CDR3 DNA sequence: TGTGCCAGCAGTTCCGCGGTTATGGGGCGAGATACGCAGTATTTT. Protein: CASSSAVMGRDTQYF. The rearrangement uses TRBV28 and TRBJ2-3; D is possibly TRBD1 (5 bases). The germline V gene has CDR1 MDHEN and CDR2 SYDVKM. V shed 4 bases and J shed 5 bases, with 16 bases lying between them. CDR3 size: 15 residues.

This clonotype was recorded many times. V is TRBV29-1 and J is TRBJ2-7; D unresolved. Germline V gene data show CDR1 as SQVTM and CDR2 as ANQGSEA. The V and J ends lost 4 bases and 6 bases respectively, with 13 bases between them. CDR3 length: 12 residues. CDR3 nucleotides: TGCAGCGTTGCTCCTGCGCCTCGCGAGCAGTACTTC. Its translation is CSVAPAPREQYF.

This clonotype was counted at least ten times. The chain links TRBV5-5 to TRBJ2-7; no clear D gene. This CDR3 spans 13 amino acids. The ends were cut back, 3 bases at V and 3 bases at J, with 10 bases in the middle. Per the germline V gene, CDR1 is SGHKS and CDR2 is YYEKEE (reference sequence). CDR3 coding DNA: TGTGCCAGCAGCTCTCCGGGCTTCTACGAGCAGTACTTC. Translating gives CASSSPGFYEQYF.

This clonotype was seen at least ten times. The V gene is TRBV27, the J gene TRBJ1-2; D is unclear. V was cut by 5 bases and J by 5 bases, with 21 bases left in between. Germline loops: CDR1 MNHEY, CDR2 SMNVEV (reference sequence). This CDR3 region has 16 residues. The CDR3 loop is CASSPSALRVGYGYTF. The CDR3 DNA is TGTGCCAGCAGTCCGAGTGCGTTGAGGGTTGGGTATGGCTACACCTTC.